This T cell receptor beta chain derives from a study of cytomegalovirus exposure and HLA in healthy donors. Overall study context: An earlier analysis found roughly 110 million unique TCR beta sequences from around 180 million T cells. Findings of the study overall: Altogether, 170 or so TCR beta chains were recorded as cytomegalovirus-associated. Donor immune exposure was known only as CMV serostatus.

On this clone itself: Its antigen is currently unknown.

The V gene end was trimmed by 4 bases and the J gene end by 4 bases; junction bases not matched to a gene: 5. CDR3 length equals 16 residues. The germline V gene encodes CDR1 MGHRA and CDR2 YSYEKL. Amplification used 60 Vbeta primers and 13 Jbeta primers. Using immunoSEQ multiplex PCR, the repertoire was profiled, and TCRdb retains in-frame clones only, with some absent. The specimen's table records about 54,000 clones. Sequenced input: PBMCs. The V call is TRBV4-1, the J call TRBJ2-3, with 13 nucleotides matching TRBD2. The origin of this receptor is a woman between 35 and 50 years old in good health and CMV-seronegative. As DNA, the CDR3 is TGCGCCAGCAGCCCGGGACTAGCGGGACCTGCAGATACGCAGTATTTT. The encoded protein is CASSPGLAGPADTQYF.